The 19 T cell receptor beta chains presented below share a single source sample, sequenced in a study of cytomegalovirus exposure and HLA in healthy donors. The PCR used 60 Vbeta and 13 Jbeta primers. The protocol was immunoSEQ multiplex PCR, while the TCRdb copy is restricted to in-frame clones and leaves out a portion. The repertoire consists of 150,000 to 200,000 clones, with over 80% occurring once and the leading ten covering roughly 1.6%. The sequenced sample consisted of PBMCs. The source is a girl aged 5-17 years in good health and CMV-seropositive.

On this clone itself: One end of the junction fails to match germline, which may point to a read error. The chain employs TRBV7-7 and TRBJ2-3, with D perhaps matching TRBD2 (6 bases). The germline V gene has CDR1 SSHAT and CDR2 FNYEAQ (reference sequence). The CDR3 runs 15 residues. DNA for the CDR3: TGTGCTAGCAGCTTAGTTGGCGGGACCACAGATACGCAGTATTTT. Encoded protein: CASSLVGGTTDTQYF.

The rearrangement uses TRBV19 and TRBJ2-2; 7 bases fit TRBD2. Germline CDR1 reads LNHDA; CDR2 reads SQIVND (reference sequence). This CDR3 has 14 amino acids. V shed 6 bases and J 7 bases; nucleotides not matched to a gene: 8. The CDR3: CASSEGGPGGELFF. As DNA, the CDR3 is TGTGCCAGTAGCGAGGGAGGGCCCGGCGGGGAGCTGTTTTTT.

The chain uses TRBV6-5 and TRBJ2-1; D perhaps matches TRBD1 (6 bases). Trimming pared 6 bases from V and 6 bases from J, leaving 12 bases between. CDR3 length: 13 amino acids. Germline assignment: CDR1 MNHEY and CDR2 SVGAGI. As DNA, the CDR3 is TGTGCCAGCAGCCCTTTCAGGGGCAATGAGCAGTTCTTC. Encoded protein: CASSPFRGNEQFF.

The chain carries TRBV4-3 and TRBJ1-2; 7 bases match TRBD1. CDR1 is LGHNA and CDR2 is YSLEER in the germline V gene. The ends lost 0 bases at V and 5 bases at J; junction bases unmatched: 0. The CDR3 is made up of 13 amino acids. As DNA, the CDR3 is TGCGCCAGCAGCCAAGAGACAGGGTATGGCTACACCTTC. This gives the protein CASSQETGYGYTF.

This rearrangement joins TRBV27 to TRBJ2-7; D may be TRBD1 (5 bases). The V end was cut by 2 bases, the J end by 0 bases, with 8 bases between. Germline-derived CDR1 and CDR2 are MNHEY and SMNVEV (reference sequence). CDR3 length: 14 amino acids. The CDR3 loop reads CASSLRQSSYEQYF. CDR3 sequence (DNA): TGTGCCAGCAGTTTACGACAGAGCTCCTACGAGCAGTACTTC.

This chain joins TRBV7-2 and TRBJ1-5; TRBD1 aligns across 9 bases. The CDR3 sequence is 14 residues long. Germline CDR1 reads SGHTA; CDR2 reads FQGNSA. The J segment lost 6 bases and the V segment lost 5 bases, leaving 5 bases of the junction unmatched. The CDR3 reads CASSPDRGAQPQHF. The CDR3 DNA sequence: TGTGCCAGCAGCCCGGACAGGGGTGCTCAGCCCCAGCATTTT.

The V call is TRBV27, the J call TRBJ2-7; a weak D match, TRBD2 (6 bases). The CDR3 is made up of 14 amino acids. Germline V gene lookup returns CDR1 MNHEY and CDR2 SMNVEV (reference sequence). V lost 4 bases, J lost 2 bases, and 12 bases lay in between. The CDR3 sequence is CASSSYGGTYEQYF. In DNA, the CDR3 is TGTGCCAGCAGTTCCTATGGGGGGACCTACGAGCAGTACTTC.

The genes are TRBV4-2 and TRBJ2-3; D unclear. V lost 0 bases to trimming and J lost 0 bases, with 10 bases between them. Germline-derived CDR1 and CDR2 are LGHNA and YNFKEQ. The CDR3 extends over 16 amino acids. The CDR3, as DNA: TGTGCCAGCAGCCAAGATATCCCGACTAGCACAGATACGCAGTATTTT. Translating it yields CASSQDIPTSTDTQYF.

This chain links TRBV28 with TRBJ2-7; 9 bases fit TRBD1. Germline CDR1 and CDR2: MDHEN and SYDVKM. The junction had 8 bases not matched to a gene; V was cut back by 1 base and J by 7 bases. The CDR3 contains 15 residues. The CDR3 region has the DNA TGTGCCAGCAGTTTATACAGGGGGCTATCTCGTGAGCAGTACTTC. Protein sequence: CASSLYRGLSREQYF.

This clone was observed a handful of times. The chain recombines TRBV7-6 with TRBJ2-1; D remains ambiguous. The CDR3 covers 14 residues. Trimming took 2 bases from V and 3 from J, leaving 8 bases between them. The germline CDR1 and CDR2 sequences are SGHVS and FNYEAQ. CDR3 region: CASSLSDNYNEQFF. Written as DNA, the CDR3 is TGTGCCAGCAGCTTATCAGACAACTACAATGAGCAGTTCTTC.

The V and J genes are TRBV27 and TRBJ1-5; TRBD1 is a possible D gene (5 bases). Trimming took 6 bases from V and 5 from J, leaving 14 bases between them. The CDR3 contains 14 residues. The V gene's germline CDR1 is MNHEY and CDR2 SMNVEV (reference sequence). CDR3 bases: TGTGCCAGCAGCAATCAAGGGGTGGATCAGCCCCAGCATTTT. It codes for CASSNQGVDQPQHF.

Here the CDR3 reads CASARGGRVTDTQYF. CDR3 in DNA: TGTGCCAGCGCGAGGGGGGGCCGCGTGACAGATACGCAGTATTTT. The chain uses TRBV5-6 and TRBJ2-3; possibly TRBD2 for D (7 bases). The germline V gene has CDR1 SGHDT and CDR2 YYEEEE. The CDR3 spans 15 residues. The V and J ends lost 7 bases and 3 bases respectively, with 18 bases between them.

The rearrangement joins TRBV5-4 to TRBJ2-3; tentative D call: TRBD1 (6 bases). Trimming took 4 bases from V and 0 from J, leaving 15 bases between them. CDR1 and CDR2 (germline): SGHNT, YYREEE (reference sequence). CDR3 length: 16 residues. This chain's CDR3 is CASSPMVRGSTDTQYF. The DNA for the CDR3 is TGTGCCAGCAGCCCGATGGTCAGGGGTAGCACAGATACGCAGTATTTT.

The chain combines TRBV2 with TRBJ2-3; no clear D gene. Between the trimmed V and J ends, which lost 3 bases and 0 bases, there was a span of 10 bases. Germline CDR1 SNHLY, CDR2 FYNNEI. This CDR3 region has 15 residues. Written as DNA, the CDR3 is TGTGCCAGCAGTGAGCGAGCGATAAGCACAGATACGCAGTATTTT. This encodes CASSERAISTDTQYF.

The chain recombines TRBV9 with TRBJ2-3; no clear D gene. The V gene's germline CDR1 is SGDLS and CDR2 YYNGEE. Trimming cost V 3 bases and J 4 bases, with 9 bases left between them. This CDR3 comprises 13 residues. In DNA, the CDR3 is TGTGCCAGCAGCGAGAGCCCGGCAGATACGCAGTATTTT. This encodes CASSESPADTQYF.

This clone appeared once. V usage is TRBV6-6 and J usage is TRBJ1-1; no definite D call. This CDR3 comprises 12 residues. Germline V gene sequence: CDR1 MNHNY, CDR2 SVGAGI (reference sequence). V was trimmed by 9 bases and J by 1 base, leaving 9 bases between them. CDR3 sequence (DNA): TGTGCCAGTAAGGCGGGGAACACTGAAGCTTTCTTT. Residues: CASKAGNTEAFF.

The V call is TRBV7-2, the J call TRBJ1-2; 7 bases are shared with TRBD1. The V segment lost 1 base and the J segment 5 bases; nucleotides outside the gene matches: 7. This CDR3 is built from 15 residues. Germline V gives CDR1 SGHTA, CDR2 FQGNSA. The CDR3 here is CASSLVLQGRYGYTF. The CDR3 DNA is TGTGCCAGCAGCTTAGTTCTACAGGGGAGGTATGGCTACACCTTC. The variable domain in full, completed from reference TRBV7-2 and TRBJ1-2, reads GAGVSQSPSNKVTEKGKDVELRCDPISGHTALYWYRQSLGQGLEFLIYFQGNSAPDKSGLPSDRFSAERTGGSVSTLTIQRTQQEDSAVYLCASSLVLQGRYGYTFGSGTRLTVV.

This chain joins TRBV28 and TRBJ2-4, with 10 bases matching TRBD1. This CDR3 is built from 17 residues. The ends lost 1 base at V and 1 base at J; junction bases unmatched: 4. Germline V gene sequence: CDR1 MDHEN, CDR2 SYDVKM. This chain's CDR3 is CASSLSGTGDAKNIQYF. DNA for the CDR3: TGTGCCAGCAGTTTATCAGGGACAGGGGATGCCAAAAACATTCAGTACTTC.

The genes are TRBV29-1 and TRBJ1-1; D is uncertain. There are 14 residues in the CDR3. V was cut by 4 bases and J by 0 bases, with 12 bases left in between. The germline V gene encodes CDR1 SQVTM and CDR2 ANQGSEA. As DNA, the CDR3 is TGCAGCGTTGGAGAGGACGGGATGAACACTGAAGCTTTCTTT. It is translated as CSVGEDGMNTEAFF.